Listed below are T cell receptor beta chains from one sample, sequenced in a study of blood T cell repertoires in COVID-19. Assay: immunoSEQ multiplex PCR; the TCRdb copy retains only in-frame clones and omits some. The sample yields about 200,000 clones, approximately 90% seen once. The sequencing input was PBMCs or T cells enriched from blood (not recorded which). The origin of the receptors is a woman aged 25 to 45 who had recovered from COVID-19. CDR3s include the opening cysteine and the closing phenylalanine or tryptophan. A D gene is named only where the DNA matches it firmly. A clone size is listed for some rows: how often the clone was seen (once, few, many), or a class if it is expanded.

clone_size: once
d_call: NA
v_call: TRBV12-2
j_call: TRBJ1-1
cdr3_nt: TGTGCAAGTCGCAGTCCCGGGACAGGGGGCGAGGTAGGCACTGAAGCTTTCTTT
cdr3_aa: CASRSPGTGGEVGTEAFF

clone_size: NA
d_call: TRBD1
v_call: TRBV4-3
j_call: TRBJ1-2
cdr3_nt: TGCGCCAGCAGCTGGGGACAGGGAGACGGCTACACCTTC
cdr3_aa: CASSWGQGDGYTF

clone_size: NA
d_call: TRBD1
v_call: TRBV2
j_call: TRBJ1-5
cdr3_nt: TGTGCCAGTCTACCCGACAGGGCTGGCCAGCCCCAGCATTTT
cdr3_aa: CASLPDRAGQPQHF

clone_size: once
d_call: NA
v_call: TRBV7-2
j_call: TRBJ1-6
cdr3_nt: TGTGCCAGCAGACGAGTTCACAGAGAGGGAAATTCACCCCTCCACTTT
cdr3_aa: CASRRVHREGNSPLHF

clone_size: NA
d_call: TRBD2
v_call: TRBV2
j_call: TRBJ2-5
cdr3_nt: TGTGCCAGCAGTGATTCGCTAGCGGGGGGAGAGACCCAGTACTTC
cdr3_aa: CASSDSLAGGETQYF

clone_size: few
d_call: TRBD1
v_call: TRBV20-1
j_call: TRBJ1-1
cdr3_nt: TGCAGTGCTAGTTCGTTTCTTGAGGGGGCGGTTGAAGCTTTCTTT
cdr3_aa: CSASSFLEGAVEAFF

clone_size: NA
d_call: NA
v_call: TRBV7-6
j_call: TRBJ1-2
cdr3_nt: TGTGCCAGCAGCCCCTTATGGGCAGACGAAGTCAAGGAACATGGCTACACCTTC
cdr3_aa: CASSPLWADEVKEHGYTF

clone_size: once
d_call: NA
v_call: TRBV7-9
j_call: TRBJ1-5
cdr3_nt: TGTGCCAGCAGCAGAGGGGACACTTTCGCTCAGCCCCAGCATTTT
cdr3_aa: CASSRGDTFAQPQHF

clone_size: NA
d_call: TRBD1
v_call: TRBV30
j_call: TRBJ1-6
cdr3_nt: TGTGCCTGGAGTATTGACAGGGGAGTTTCCCCCCTCCACTTT
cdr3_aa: CAWSIDRGVSPLHF

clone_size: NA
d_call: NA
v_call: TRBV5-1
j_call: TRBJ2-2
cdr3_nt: TGCGCCAGCACCCCGCTGGGGGGATCGAACACCGGGGAGCTGTTTTTT
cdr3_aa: CASTPLGGSNTGELFF

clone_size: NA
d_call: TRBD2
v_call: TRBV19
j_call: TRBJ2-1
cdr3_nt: TGTGCCAGTAGTATCTTGGCGGGGGGGCCTCAGACTCTCTTC
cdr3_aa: CASSILAGGPQTLF

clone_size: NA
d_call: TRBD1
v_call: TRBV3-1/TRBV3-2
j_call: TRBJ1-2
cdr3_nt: TGTGCCAGCAGCCAAGATACAGGGGGCGATGGCTACACCTTC
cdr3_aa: CASSQDTGGDGYTF

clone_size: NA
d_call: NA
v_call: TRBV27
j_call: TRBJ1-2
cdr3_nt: TGTGCCAGCAGGGGGACTGGGATACGGTCCTATGGCTACACCTTC
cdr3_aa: CASRGTGIRSYGYTF

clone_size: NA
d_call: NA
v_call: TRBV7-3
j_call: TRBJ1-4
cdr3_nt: TGTGCCAGCAGCTTATCTGAAGGGAGAGTAGGAACCAATGAAAAACTGTTTTTT
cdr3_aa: CASSLSEGRVGTNEKLFF

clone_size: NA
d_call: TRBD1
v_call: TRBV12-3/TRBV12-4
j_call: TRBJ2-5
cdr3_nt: TGTGCCAGCAGAACAGGGGGTAAAGAGACCCAGTACTTC
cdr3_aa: CASRTGGKETQYF

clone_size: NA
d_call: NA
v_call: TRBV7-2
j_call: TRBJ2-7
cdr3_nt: TGTGCCAGCAGCTTAGACGGGAAGAGCTCCTACGAGCAGTACTTC
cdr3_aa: CASSLDGKSSYEQYF

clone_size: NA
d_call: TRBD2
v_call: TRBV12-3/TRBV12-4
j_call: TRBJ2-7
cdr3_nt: TGTGCCAGCAGTTTTGCGGGGGCCTACGAGCAGTACTTC
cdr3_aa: CASSFAGAYEQYF

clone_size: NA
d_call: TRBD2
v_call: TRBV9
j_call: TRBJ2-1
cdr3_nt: TGTGCCAGCAGCCTCGGGACTAGCGGAAACGAGCAGTTCTTC
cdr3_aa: CASSLGTSGNEQFF

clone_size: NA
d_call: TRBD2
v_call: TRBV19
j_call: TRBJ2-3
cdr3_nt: TGTGCCAGTAAGAAAGGGACTAGCGGGGGGCAGGGAGATACGCAGTATTTT
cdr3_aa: CASKKGTSGGQGDTQYF

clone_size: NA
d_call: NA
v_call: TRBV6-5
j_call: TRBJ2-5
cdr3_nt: TGTGCCAGCAGCCCGAGCCTTGGGACCCAGTACTTC
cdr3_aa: CASSPSLGTQYF

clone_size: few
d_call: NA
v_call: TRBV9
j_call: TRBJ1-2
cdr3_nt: TGTGCCAGCAGCGCTCAGGGCGATTTTGGCTACACCTTC
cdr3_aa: CASSAQGDFGYTF

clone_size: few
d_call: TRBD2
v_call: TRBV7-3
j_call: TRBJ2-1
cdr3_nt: TGTGCCAGCAGCTTAGGGGGAGGGTACAATGAGCAGTTCTTC
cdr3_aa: CASSLGGGYNEQFF

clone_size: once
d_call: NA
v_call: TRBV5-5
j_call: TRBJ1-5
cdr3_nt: TGTGCCAGCAGGCGTACAGGGACTAGCAATCAGCCCCAGCATTTT
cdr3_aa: CASRRTGTSNQPQHF

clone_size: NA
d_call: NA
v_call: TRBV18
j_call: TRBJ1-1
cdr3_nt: TGTGCCAGCTCCCCCGACAGCTCCAACACTGAAGCTTTCTTT
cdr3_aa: CASSPDSSNTEAFF

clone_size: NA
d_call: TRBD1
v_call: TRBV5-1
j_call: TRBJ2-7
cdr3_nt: TGCGCCAGCAGCACTGGACAGGACCTTACTTCCTACGAGCAGTACTTC
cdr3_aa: CASSTGQDLTSYEQYF

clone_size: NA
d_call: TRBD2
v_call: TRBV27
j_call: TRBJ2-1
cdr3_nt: TGTGCCAGCAGCCCACCCGGGGATAGCGGGGGGGACAATGAGCAGTTCTTC
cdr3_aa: CASSPPGDSGGDNEQFF

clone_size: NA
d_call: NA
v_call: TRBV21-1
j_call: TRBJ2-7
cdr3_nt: TGTGCCAGCAGCAAATCAGAGCCGGACAAACACTACGAGCAGTACTTC
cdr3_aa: CASSKSEPDKHYEQYF

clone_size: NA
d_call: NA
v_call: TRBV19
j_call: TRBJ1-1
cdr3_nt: TGTGCCAGTTATAGACATCAGGATTCCCACACTGAAGCTTTCTTT
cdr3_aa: CASYRHQDSHTEAFF

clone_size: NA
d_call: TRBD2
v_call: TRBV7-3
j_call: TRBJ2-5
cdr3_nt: TGTGCCAGCAGCTTTAGCGGGGGGACCCAAGAGACCCAGTACTTC
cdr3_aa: CASSFSGGTQETQYF

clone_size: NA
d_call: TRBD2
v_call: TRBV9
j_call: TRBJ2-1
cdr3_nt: TGTGCCAGCAGCGAGGATGGCCTAGCGGGATACAATGAGCAGTTCTTC
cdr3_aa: CASSEDGLAGYNEQFF

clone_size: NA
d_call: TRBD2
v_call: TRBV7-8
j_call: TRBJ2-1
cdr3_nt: TGTGCCAGCAGCCCTCGGACTAGCGGGAGGGGCAATGAGCAGTTCTTC
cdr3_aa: CASSPRTSGRGNEQFF

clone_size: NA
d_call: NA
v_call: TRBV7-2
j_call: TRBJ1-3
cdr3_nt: TGTGCCAGCAGCTTAGGGCCCCCGGAGACTGGAAACACCATATATTTT
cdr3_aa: CASSLGPPETGNTIYF

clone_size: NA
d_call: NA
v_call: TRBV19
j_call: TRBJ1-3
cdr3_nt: TGTGCCAGTAGTATAGCTTCTGGAAACACCATATATTTT
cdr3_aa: CASSIASGNTIYF

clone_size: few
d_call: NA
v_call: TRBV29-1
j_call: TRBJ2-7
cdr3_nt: TGCAGCGTTCCCTCGGGGTTCCGGGACGAGCAGTACTTC
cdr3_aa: CSVPSGFRDEQYF

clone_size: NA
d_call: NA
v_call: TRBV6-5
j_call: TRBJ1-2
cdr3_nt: TGTGCCAGCAGTTCCCTGGACTACGGCTACACCTTC
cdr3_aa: CASSSLDYGYTF

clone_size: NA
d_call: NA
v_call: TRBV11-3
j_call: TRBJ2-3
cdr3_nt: TGTGCCAGCAGCTCAGGCTATACGCAGTATTTT
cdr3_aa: CASSSGYTQYF

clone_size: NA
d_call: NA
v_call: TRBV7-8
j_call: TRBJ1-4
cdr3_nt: TGTGCCAGCAGCGTTAAGGGGCGGACTAATGAAAAACTGTTTTTT
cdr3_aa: CASSVKGRTNEKLFF

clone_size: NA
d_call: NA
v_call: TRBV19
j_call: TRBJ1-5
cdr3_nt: TGTGCCAGTAAAGAGGGAAGGGGCAATCAGCCCCAGCATTTT
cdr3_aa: CASKEGRGNQPQHF

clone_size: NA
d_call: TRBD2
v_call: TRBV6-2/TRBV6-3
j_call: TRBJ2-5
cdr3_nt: TGTGCCAGCAGTTTAGCGGGGGGGCGGGAGACCCAGTACTTC
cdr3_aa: CASSLAGGRETQYF

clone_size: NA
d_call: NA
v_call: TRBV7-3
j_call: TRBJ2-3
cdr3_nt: TGTGCCAGCAGCCCCATAGGGGGGGGAACAGATACGCAGTATTTT
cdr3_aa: CASSPIGGGTDTQYF

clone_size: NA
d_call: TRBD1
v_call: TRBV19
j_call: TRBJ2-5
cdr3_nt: TGTGCCAGTAGCTCTCCGGGACAGGGGAAAGAGACCCAGTACTTC
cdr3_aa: CASSSPGQGKETQYF

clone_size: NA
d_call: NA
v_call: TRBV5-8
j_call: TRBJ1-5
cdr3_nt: TGTGCCAGCAGCTTGATCGGACCGGGGGGCCATCAGCCCCAGCATTTT
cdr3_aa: CASSLIGPGGHQPQHF

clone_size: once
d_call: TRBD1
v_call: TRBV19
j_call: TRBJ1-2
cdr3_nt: TGTGCCAGTAGCTGGGACAGGGGGCTGAATGGCTACACCTTC
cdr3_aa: CASSWDRGLNGYTF

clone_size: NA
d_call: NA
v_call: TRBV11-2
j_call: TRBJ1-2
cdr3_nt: TGTGCCAGCAGCTTAACGGGGGTTTGGGCTAACTATGGCTACACCTTC
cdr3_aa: CASSLTGVWANYGYTF

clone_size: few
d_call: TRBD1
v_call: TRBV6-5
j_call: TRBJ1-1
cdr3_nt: TGTGCCAGCAGTTACCCTGGGACAGGGACTGCTTTCTTT
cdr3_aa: CASSYPGTGTAFF

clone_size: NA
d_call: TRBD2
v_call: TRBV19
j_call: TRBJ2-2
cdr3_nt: TGTGCCAGTGGGAGGGACCCCGGGGAGCTGTTTTTT
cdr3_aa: CASGRDPGELFF